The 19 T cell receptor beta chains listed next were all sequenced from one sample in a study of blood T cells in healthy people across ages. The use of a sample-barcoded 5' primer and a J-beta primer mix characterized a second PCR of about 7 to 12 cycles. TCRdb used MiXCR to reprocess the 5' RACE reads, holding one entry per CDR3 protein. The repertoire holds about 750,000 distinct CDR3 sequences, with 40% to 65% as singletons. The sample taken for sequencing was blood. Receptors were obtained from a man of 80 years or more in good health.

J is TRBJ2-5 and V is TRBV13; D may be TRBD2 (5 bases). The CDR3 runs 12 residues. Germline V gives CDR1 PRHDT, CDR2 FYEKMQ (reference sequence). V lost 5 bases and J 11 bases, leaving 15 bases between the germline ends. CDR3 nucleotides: TGTGCCAGCAGCCTGGAGGAGTCTGAGCAGTACTTC. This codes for CASSLEESEQYF.

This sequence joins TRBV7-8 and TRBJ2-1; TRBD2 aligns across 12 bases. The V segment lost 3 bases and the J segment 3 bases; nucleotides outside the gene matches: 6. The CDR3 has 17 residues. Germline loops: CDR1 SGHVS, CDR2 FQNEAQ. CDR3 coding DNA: TGTGCCAGCAGCTTTGTGAGACTAGCGGGAGACTACAATGAGCAGTTCTTC. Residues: CASSFVRLAGDYNEQFF. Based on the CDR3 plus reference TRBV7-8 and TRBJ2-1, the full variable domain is GAGVSQSPRYKVAKRGQDVALRCDPISGHVSLFWYQQALGQGPEFLTYFQNEAQLDKSGLPSDRFFAERPEGSVSTLKIQRTQQEDSAVYLCASSFVRLAGDYNEQFFGPGTRLTVL.

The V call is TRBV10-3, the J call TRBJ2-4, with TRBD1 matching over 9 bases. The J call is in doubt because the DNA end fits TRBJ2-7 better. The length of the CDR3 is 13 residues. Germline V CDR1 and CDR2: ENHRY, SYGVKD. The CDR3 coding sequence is TGTGCCATCATATCGGACAGGGGCTACGAGCAGTACTTC. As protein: CAIISDRGYEQYF.

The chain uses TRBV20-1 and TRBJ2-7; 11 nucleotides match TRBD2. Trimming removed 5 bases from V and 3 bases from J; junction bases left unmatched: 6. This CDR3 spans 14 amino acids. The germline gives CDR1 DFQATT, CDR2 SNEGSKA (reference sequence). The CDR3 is CSAPLAGGNYEQYF. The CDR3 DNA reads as TGCAGTGCTCCCTTAGCGGGAGGGAACTACGAGCAGTACTTC.

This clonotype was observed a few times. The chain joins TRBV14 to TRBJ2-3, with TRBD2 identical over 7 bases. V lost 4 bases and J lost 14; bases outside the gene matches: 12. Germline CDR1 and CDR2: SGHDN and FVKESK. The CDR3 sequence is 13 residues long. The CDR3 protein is CASSPGLVRYAYF. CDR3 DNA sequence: TGTGCCAGCAGCCCCGGACTAGTCAGATACGCGTATTTT.

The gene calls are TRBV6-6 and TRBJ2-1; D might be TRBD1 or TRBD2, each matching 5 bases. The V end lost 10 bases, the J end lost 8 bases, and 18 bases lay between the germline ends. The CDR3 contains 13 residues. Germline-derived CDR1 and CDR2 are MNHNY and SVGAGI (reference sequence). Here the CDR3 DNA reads TGTGCCACCTTTGGGGGAGATAAAGATGAGCAGTTCTTC. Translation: CATFGGDKDEQFF.

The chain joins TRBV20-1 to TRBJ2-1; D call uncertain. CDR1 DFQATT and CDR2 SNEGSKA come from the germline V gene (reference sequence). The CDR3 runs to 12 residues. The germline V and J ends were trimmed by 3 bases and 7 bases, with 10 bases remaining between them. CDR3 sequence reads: CSARRTENEQFF. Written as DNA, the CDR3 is TGCAGTGCTAGGAGGACGGAGAATGAGCAGTTCTTC.

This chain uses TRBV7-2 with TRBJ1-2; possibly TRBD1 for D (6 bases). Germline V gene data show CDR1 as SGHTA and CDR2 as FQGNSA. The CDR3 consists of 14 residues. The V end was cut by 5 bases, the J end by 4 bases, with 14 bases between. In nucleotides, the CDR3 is TGTGCCAGCAGCCCAGGGGCGGCGACCTATGGCTACACCTTC. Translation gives CASSPGAATYGYTF.

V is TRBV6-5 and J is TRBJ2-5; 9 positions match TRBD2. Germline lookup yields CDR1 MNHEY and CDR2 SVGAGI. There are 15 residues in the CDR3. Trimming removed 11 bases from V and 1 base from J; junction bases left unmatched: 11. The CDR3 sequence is CAVGPQRGVQETQYF. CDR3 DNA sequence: TGTGCCGTCGGTCCTCAGCGGGGGGTCCAAGAGACCCAGTACTTC.

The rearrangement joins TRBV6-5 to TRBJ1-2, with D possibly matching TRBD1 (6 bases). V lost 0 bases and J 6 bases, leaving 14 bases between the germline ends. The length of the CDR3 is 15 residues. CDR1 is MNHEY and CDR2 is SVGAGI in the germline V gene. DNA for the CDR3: TGTGCCAGCAGTTACTCCCCCCCGGGGGCTAATGGCTACACCTTC. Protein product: CASSYSPPGANGYTF.

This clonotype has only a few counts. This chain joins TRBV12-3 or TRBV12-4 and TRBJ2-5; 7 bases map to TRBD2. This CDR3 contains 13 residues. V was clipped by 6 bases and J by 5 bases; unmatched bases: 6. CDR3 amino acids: CASSILGGETQYF. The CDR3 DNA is TGTGCCAGCAGCATCCTCGGGGGGGAGACCCAGTACTTC.

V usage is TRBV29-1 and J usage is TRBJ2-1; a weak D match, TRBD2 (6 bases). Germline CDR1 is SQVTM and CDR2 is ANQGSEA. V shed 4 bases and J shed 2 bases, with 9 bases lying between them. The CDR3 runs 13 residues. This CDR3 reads CSVGLATYNEQFF. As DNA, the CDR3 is TGCAGCGTTGGGCTAGCGACCTACAATGAGCAGTTCTTC.

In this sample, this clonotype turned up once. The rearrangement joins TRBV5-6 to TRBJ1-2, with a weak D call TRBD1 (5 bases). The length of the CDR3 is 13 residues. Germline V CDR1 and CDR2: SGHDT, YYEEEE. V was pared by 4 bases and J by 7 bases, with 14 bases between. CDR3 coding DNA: TGTGCCAGCAGCCCCGGAAGGGGTTGTGGCTACACCTTC. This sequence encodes CASSPGRGCGYTF.

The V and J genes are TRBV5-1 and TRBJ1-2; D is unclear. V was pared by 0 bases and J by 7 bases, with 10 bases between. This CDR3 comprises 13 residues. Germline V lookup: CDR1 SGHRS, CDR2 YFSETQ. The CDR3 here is CASSLVPLGGYTF. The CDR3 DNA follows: TGCGCCAGCAGCTTGGTACCCCTGGGTGGCTACACCTTC. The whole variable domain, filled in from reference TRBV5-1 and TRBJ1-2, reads KAGVTQTPRYLIKTRGQQVTLSCSPISGHRSVSWYQQTPGQGLQFLFEYFSETQRNKGNFPGRFSGRQFSNSRSEMNVSTLELGDSALYLCASSLVPLGGYTFGSGTRLTVV.

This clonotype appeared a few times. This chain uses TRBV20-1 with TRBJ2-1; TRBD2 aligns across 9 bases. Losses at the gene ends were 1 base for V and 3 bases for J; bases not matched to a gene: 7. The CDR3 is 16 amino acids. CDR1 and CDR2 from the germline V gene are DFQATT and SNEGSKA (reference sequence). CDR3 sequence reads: CSARVFSGRGYNEQFF. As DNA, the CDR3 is TGCAGTGCTAGAGTCTTTAGCGGGAGAGGCTACAATGAGCAGTTCTTC.

CDR3 protein: CASSQGLAGVTHEQYF. CDR3 DNA sequence: TGTGCCAGCAGCCAGGGACTAGCGGGAGTAACCCACGAGCAGTACTTC. V usage is TRBV13 and J usage is TRBJ2-5; 14 bases are a match to TRBD2. The J call may be incorrect, as the DNA end agrees better with TRBJ2-7. The CDR3 extends over 16 amino acids. Germline V gives CDR1 PRHDT, CDR2 FYEKMQ (reference sequence).

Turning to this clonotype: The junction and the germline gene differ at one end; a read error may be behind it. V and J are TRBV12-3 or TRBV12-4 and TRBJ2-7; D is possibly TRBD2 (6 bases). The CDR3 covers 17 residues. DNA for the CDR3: TGTGCCGGCAGCCCCACCCTTGCTAGCGCCTCTGCCTACGAGCAGTACTTC. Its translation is CAGSPTLASASAYEQYF.

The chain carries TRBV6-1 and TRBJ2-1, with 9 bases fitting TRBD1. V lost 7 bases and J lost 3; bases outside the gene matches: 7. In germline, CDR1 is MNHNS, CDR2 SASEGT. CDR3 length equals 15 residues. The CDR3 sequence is CASTTDRGVYNEQFF. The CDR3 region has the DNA TGTGCCAGCACTACGGACAGGGGTGTCTACAATGAGCAGTTCTTC.

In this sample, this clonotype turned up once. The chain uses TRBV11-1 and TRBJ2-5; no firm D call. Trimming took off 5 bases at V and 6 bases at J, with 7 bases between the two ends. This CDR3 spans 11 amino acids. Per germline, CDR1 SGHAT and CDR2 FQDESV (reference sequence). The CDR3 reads CASSAAQTQYF. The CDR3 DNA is TGTGCCAGCAGCGCCGCCCAGACCCAGTACTTC.